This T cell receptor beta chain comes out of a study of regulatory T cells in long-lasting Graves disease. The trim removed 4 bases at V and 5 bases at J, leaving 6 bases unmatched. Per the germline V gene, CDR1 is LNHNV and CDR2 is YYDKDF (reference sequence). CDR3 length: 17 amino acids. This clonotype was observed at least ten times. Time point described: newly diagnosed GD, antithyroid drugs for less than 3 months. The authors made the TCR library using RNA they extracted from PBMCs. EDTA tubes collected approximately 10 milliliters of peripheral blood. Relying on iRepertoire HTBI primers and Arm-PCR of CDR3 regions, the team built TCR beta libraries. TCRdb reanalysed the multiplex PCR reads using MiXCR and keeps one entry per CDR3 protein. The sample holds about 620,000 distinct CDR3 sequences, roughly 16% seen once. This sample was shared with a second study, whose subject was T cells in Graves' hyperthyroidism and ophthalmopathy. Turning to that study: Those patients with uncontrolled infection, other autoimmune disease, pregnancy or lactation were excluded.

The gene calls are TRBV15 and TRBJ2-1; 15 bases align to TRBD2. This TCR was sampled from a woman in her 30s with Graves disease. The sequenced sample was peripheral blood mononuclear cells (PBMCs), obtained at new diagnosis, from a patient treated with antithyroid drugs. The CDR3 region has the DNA TGTGCCACCAGCACCCAGGGACTAGCGGGAGGTAACAATGAGCAGTTCTTC. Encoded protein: CATSTQGLAGGNNEQFF.